This paragraph reports one TCR beta chain. This record belongs to a study of blood T cell repertoires in COVID-19. As for the study in general: Specimens from acute and convalescent COVID-19 originated in the United States, Italy and Spain. The cDNA or gDNA used as material had been derived from T cells, B-cell-depleted T cells, or PBMCs.

Per the original methods: Estimation of nucleated cell counts relied on the amplification of reference gene primers. This table comes from immunoSEQ multiplex PCR, and its TCRdb copy is limited to in-frame clones, with some not included. V and J calls and clone size are given by that table; D and trimming were obtained from the DNA. The profile shows 50,000 or so clones, around nine tenths of them singletons. The germline gives CDR1 SEHNR, CDR2 FQNEAQ (reference sequence). V lost 2 bases to trimming and J lost 2 bases; unmatched junction nucleotides: 5. The length of the CDR3 is 16 residues. J is TRBJ2-1 and V is TRBV7-9; TRBD2 aligns across 8 bases. The TCR comes from a man aged 50 or older with active COVID-19. Sequenced sample: peripheral blood. DNA of the CDR3: TGTGCCAGCAGCTTATCGCGGGAGGCACCCTACAATGAGCAGTTCTTC. It is translated as CASSLSREAPYNEQFF.